This T cell receptor beta chain was recovered during a study of cytomegalovirus exposure and HLA in healthy donors. Study-level background: Within the Caucasian-associated ancestry cluster were more than 75% of the approximately 400 genotyped donors.

Primers included in the PCR were 60 Vbeta and 13 Jbeta primers. The protocol was immunoSEQ multiplex PCR, while the TCRdb copy is restricted to in-frame clones and leaves out a portion. This table has over 95,000 clones, approximately 80% appearing once. The CDR3 sequence is 16 residues long. CDR1 MGHRA and CDR2 YSYEKL come from the germline V gene. After removal of 0 bases from V and 5 bases from J, the junction contained 6 bases not matched to a gene. This clone appeared a few times. The chain has TRBV4-1 and TRBJ1-4; 7 nucleotides agree with TRBD1. The sequence was collected from a female donor in good health and CMV-seronegative. The sample comprised PBMCs. DNA for the CDR3: TGCGCCAGCAGCCAAGAGGAAGGCAGGGGGAATGAAAAACTGTTTTTT. The encoded protein is CASSQEEGRGNEKLFF.